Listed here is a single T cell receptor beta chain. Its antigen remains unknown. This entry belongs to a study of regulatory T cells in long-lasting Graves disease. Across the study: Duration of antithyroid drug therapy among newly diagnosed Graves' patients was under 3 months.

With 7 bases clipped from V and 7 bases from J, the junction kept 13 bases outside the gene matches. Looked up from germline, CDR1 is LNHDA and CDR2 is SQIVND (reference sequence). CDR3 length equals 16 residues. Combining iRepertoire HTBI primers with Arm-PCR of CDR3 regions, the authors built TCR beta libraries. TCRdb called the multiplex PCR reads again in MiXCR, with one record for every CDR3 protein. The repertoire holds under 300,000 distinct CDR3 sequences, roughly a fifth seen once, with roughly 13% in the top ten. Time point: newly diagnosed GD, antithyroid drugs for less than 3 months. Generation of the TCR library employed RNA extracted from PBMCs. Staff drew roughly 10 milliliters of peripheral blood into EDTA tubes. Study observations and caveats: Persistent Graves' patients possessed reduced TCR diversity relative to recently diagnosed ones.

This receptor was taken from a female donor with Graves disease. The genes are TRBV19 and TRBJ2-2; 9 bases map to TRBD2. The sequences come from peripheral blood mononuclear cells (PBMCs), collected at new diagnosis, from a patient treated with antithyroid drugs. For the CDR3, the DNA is TGTGCCAGTACTAAGCCAGCGGGAGGCCGTGGCGGGGAGCTGTTTTTT. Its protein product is CASTKPAGGRGGELFF.